This T cell receptor beta chain was retrieved from a study of cytomegalovirus exposure and HLA in healthy donors. General observations from the study: A missense variant in DCLRE1C was later tied to TCR beta V- and J-gene trimming.

The CDR3 has 18 residues. Germline assignment: CDR1 LGHNA and CDR2 YNFKEQ. Trimming removed 1 base from V and 4 bases from J; junction bases left unmatched: 13. This clone was detected a few times. No antigen is known for it. Primers: 60 Vbeta forward and 13 Jbeta reverse. Data came from immunoSEQ multiplex PCR; TCRdb stores just in-frame clones and leaves some out. The sample comprises some 150,000 clones, over 8% of which are singletons, and around 1.9% rests with the top ten. The chain joins TRBV4-2 to TRBJ2-5; TRBD2 matches at 9 bases. Specimen: PBMCs. This receptor was identified in a male donor in good health and CMV-seronegative. The CDR3 reads CASSQAHLTSGRRETQYF. CDR3 bases: TGTGCCAGCAGCCAAGCCCACTTGACTAGCGGCCGCCGAGAGACCCAGTACTTC.